The 9 T cell receptor beta chains presented below share a single source sample, sequenced in a study of blood T cell repertoires in COVID-19. Repertoires were generated with immunoSEQ multiplex PCR, while TCRdb's copy carries only in-frame clones and drops some. The sample consists of roughly 140,000 clones, about 86% of them appearing once. The specimen was peripheral blood. These receptor sequences come from a woman in her thirties or forties with acute or convalescent COVID-19.

This chain joins TRBV5-1 and TRBJ1-2; 9 bases are shared with TRBD1. Germline loops: CDR1 SGHRS, CDR2 YFSETQ. The V gene end was trimmed by 4 bases and the J gene end by 7 bases; junction bases not matched to a gene: 5. The CDR3 is 13 amino acids. The CDR3 DNA is TGCGCCAGCAGCAGCGGACAGGGGTTTGGCTACACCTTC. Translated, it gives CASSSGQGFGYTF.

The chain combines TRBV30 with TRBJ1-2, with TRBD1 identical over 8 bases. This CDR3 is 13 amino acids long. Germline V gives CDR1 GTSNPN, CDR2 SVGIG (reference sequence). J gave up 4 bases and V 1 base, and 2 bases lay outside the gene matches. The CDR3 DNA is TGTGCCTGGAGTGCGGGGACAGGCTATGGCTACACCTTC. It codes for CAWSAGTGYGYTF.

V and J are TRBV9 and TRBJ2-1; 11 bases fit TRBD2. The germline V gene encodes CDR1 SGDLS and CDR2 YYNGEE. Germline trimming cut 0 bases from V and 8 bases from J; bases unmatched to any gene: 7. CDR3 length equals 16 residues. This CDR3 is CASSVGLAGFGDEQFF. The CDR3 coding sequence is TGTGCCAGCAGCGTAGGACTAGCGGGGTTTGGAGATGAGCAGTTCTTC.

The chain is built from TRBV6-2 or TRBV6-3 and TRBJ1-1, with 9 positions matching TRBD1. Germline V gene lookup returns CDR1 MNHEY and CDR2 SVGEGT. J lost 4 bases, V lost 5 bases, and 14 bases had no gene match. The CDR3 runs to 17 residues. The CDR3 bases are TGTGCCAGCAGTCGCCGGACAGGGGAAACCTCGGTCACTGAAGCTTTCTTT. It codes for CASSRRTGETSVTEAFF.

V and J are TRBV28 and TRBJ2-3; 9 nucleotides agree with TRBD2. Germline V gene lookup returns CDR1 MDHEN and CDR2 SYDVKM. The V gene end was trimmed by 1 base and the J gene end by 5 bases; junction bases not matched to a gene: 10. The CDR3 is made up of 17 amino acids. As DNA, the CDR3 is TGTGCCAGCAGTTTATCAACCCTAGCGGGGTGGGAAGATACGCAGTATTTT. Translating it yields CASSLSTLAGWEDTQYF.

The chain is built from TRBV7-8 and TRBJ2-1; D not resolved. Between the trimmed V and J ends, which lost 10 bases and 0 bases, there was a span of 13 bases. Germline V gives CDR1 SGHVS, CDR2 FQNEAQ. This CDR3 comprises 14 residues. Here the CDR3 DNA reads TGTGCCACCTCGAGCGCGTTCTCCTACAATGAGCAGTTCTTC. This gives the protein CATSSAFSYNEQFF.

The J gene is TRBJ1-2, the V gene TRBV30, with a possible D match to TRBD1 (6 bases). The germline gives CDR1 GTSNPN, CDR2 SVGIG (reference sequence). This CDR3 has 13 residues. Trimming removed 4 bases at V and 7 bases at J, with 16 bases between. This chain's CDR3 is CAWNQGWGTGYTF. Written as DNA, the CDR3 is TGTGCCTGGAATCAGGGGTGGGGGACTGGCTACACCTTC. The full variable domain, rest sourced from reference TRBV30 and TRBJ1-2, is SQTIHQWPATLVQPVGSPLSLECTVEGTSNPNLYWYRQAAGRGLQLLFYSVGIGQISSEVPQNLSASRPQDRQFILSSKKLLLSDSGFYLCAWNQGWGTGYTFGSGTRLTVV.

This clone has a count of ten or more. The gene calls are TRBV7-8 and TRBJ2-1, with TRBD2 matching over 7 bases. Germline loops: CDR1 SGHVS, CDR2 FQNEAQ. The CDR3 loop spans 15 amino acids. V dropped 7 bases and J dropped 0; count of bases not matched to a gene: 6. The CDR3 protein is CASTPSGGSYNEQFF. The CDR3 DNA follows: TGTGCCAGCACCCCCTCGGGAGGCTCCTACAATGAGCAGTTCTTC.

The sample holds a few counts of this clone. This chain uses TRBV2 with TRBJ1-1; possibly TRBD1 for D (6 bases). The V end was cut by 2 bases, the J end by 5 bases, with 12 bases between. The CDR3 totals 14 residues. The germline V gene has CDR1 SNHLY and CDR2 FYNNEI. The CDR3 spells CASSERTVGTEAFF. CDR3 DNA sequence: TGTGCCAGCAGTGAAAGGACAGTGGGGACTGAAGCTTTCTTT.